Following are 2 T cell receptor beta chains from one sample sequenced in a study of T cell repertoires in cytomegalovirus infection. TCRdb called the reads again in MiXCR, with one record for every CDR3 protein. The repertoire holds hundreds of thousands of distinct CDR3 sequences, with over 7.5% as singletons. Material: PBMCs. Receptors were obtained from a human donor in good health (CMV status not recorded). Some clones in this sample may be carry-over from other donors' samples.

The chain carries TRBV27 and TRBJ2-2; 7 positions match TRBD1. Germline V gene lookup returns CDR1 MNHEY and CDR2 SMNVEV (reference sequence). The CDR3 covers 13 residues. As DNA, the CDR3 is TGTGCAACAGGGACAGTGAACACCGGGGAGCTGTTTTTT. Its protein product is CATGTVNTGELFF.

This clonotype came up many times. The chain combines TRBV7-9 with TRBJ1-4; D may be TRBD1 (6 bases). Germline V CDR1 and CDR2: SEHNR, FQNEAQ (reference sequence). The germline V and J ends were trimmed by 7 bases and 6 bases, with 12 bases remaining between them. This CDR3 contains 13 residues. The CDR3 here is CASTLRGDEKLFF. The CDR3 coding sequence is TGTGCCAGCACCCTTAGGGGGGATGAAAAACTGTTTTTT.